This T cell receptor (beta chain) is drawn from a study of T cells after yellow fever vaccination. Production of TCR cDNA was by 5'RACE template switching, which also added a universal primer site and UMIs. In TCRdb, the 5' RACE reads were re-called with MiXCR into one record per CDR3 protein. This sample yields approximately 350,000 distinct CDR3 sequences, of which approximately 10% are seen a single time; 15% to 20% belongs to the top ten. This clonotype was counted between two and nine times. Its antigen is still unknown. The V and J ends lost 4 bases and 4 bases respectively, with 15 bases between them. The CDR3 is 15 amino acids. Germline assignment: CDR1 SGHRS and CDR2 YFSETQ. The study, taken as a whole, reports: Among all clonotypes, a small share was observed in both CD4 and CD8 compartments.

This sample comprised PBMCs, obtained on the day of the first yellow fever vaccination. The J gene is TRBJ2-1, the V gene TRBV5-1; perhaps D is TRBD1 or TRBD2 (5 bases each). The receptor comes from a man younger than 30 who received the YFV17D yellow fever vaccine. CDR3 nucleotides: TGCGCCAGCAGCGGGGGTGTAGGGGAATACAATGAGCAGTTCTTC. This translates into CASSGGVGEYNEQFF.